This TCR beta chain was documented in a study of vaccination effects on CD4 cells after COVID-19. The overall study: Every participant took two doses of the BNT162b2 or mRNA-1273 vaccine.

A note on this clone: The antigen is undetermined.

Within the ViraFEST assay, antigen-specific CD4+ T cells underwent expansion with viral peptide pools prior to sequencing. Culture proceeded for approximately 10 days, and CD4+ T cells were then isolated. Nucleocapsid antibodies were negative in the vaccine recipients, who had never had SARS-CoV-2 infection. It was with about 10 IU/ml IL-2 and around 9.9 ug/ml peptides that around 1.8 million PBMC per well were cultured. Half-medium changes using IL-2 medium occurred on days 3 and 7. Profiled with immunoSEQ multiplex PCR; TCRdb holds only in-frame clones, not every one. The sample consists of tens of thousands of clones, approximately 79% of them appearing once. V dropped 4 bases and J dropped 0 bases, with 15 bases sitting between them. CDR3 length: 16 residues. The germline V gene encodes CDR1 SGHRS and CDR2 YFSETQ.

The source was CD4+ T cells from PBMCs cultured with HCoV-OC43 spike peptides, collected before COVID-19 vaccination. Stated subset: HCoV-OC43 spike overlapping peptide pool stimulation. The clonotype comes from a human donor who received a COVID-19 vaccine. V usage is TRBV5-1 and J usage is TRBJ2-3; D remains ambiguous. The CDR3 reads CASSLQTGASTDTQYF. Here the CDR3 DNA reads TGCGCCAGCAGCCTTCAGACGGGTGCTAGCACAGATACGCAGTATTTT.